Reported below is one T cell receptor (beta chain). Its antigen is not identified. The sample has other DNA sequences that encode this CDR3 too. The sample belongs to a study of vaccination effects on CD4 cells after COVID-19. Whole-study context: Peptide-pool stimulation followed by sequencing identified expanded antigen-specific CD4+ clonotypes in the ViraFEST assay. Wells of two million PBMC each were grown with around 10 IU/ml IL-2 and about 10 ug/ml peptides.

The protocol was immunoSEQ multiplex PCR, while the TCRdb copy is restricted to in-frame clones and leaves out a portion. The sample contains some 50,000 clones, around 74% of which appear only once. Study results and limitations: Marked clonal contraction was seen late after vaccination (in both infection- and vaccine-induced clones).

Germline V gene data show CDR1 as MNHEY and CDR2 as SMNVEV (reference sequence). This CDR3 is built from 13 residues. V lost 2 bases and J lost 1, with 5 bases in between. Cells that had been cultured for 10 days were the source of isolated CD4+ T cells. A positive SARS-CoV-2 PCR test fell between March and December 2020. Every participant took two doses of the BNT162b2 or mRNA-1273 vaccine. The chain links TRBV27 to TRBJ1-1; D is ambiguous. This clonotype was obtained from a human donor who had a prior SARS-CoV-2 infection. Sequenced material: CD4+ T cells from PBMCs cultured without peptide, taken after COVID-19 vaccination. As DNA, the CDR3 is TGTGCCAGCAGTTTAAGCCGGAACACTGAAGCTTTCTTT. Residues: CASSLSRNTEAFF.